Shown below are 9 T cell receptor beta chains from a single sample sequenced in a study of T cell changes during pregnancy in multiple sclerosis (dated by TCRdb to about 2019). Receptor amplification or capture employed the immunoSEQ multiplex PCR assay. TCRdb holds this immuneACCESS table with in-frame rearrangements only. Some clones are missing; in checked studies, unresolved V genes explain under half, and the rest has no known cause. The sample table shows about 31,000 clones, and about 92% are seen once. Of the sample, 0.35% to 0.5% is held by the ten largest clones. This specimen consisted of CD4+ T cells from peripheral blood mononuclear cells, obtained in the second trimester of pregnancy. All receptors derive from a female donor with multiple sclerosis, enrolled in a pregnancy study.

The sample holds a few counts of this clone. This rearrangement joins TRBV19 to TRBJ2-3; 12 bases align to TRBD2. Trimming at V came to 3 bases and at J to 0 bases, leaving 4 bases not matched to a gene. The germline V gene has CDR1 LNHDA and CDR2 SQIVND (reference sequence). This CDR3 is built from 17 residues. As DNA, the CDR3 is TGTGCCAGTAGTATTCGGACTAGCGGGACTAGCACAGATACGCAGTATTTT. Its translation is CASSIRTSGTSTDTQYF. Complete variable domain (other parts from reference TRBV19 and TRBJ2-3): DGGITQSPKYLFRKEGQNVTLSCEQNLNHDAMYWYRQDPGQGLRLIYYSQIVNDFQKGDIAEGYSVSREKKESFPLTVTSAQKNPTAFYLCASSIRTSGTSTDTQYFGPGTRLTVL.

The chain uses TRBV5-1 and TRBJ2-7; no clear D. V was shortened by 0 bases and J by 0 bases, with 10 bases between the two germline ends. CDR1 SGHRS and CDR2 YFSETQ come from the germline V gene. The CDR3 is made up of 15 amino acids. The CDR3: CASSLELRSSYEQYF. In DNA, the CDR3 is TGCGCCAGCAGCTTGGAACTACGGTCCTCCTACGAGCAGTACTTC. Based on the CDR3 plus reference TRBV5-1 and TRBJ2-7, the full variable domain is KAGVTQTPRYLIKTRGQQVTLSCSPISGHRSVSWYQQTPGQGLQFLFEYFSETQRNKGNFPGRFSGRQFSNSRSEMNVSTLELGDSALYLCASSLELRSSYEQYFGPGTRLTVT.

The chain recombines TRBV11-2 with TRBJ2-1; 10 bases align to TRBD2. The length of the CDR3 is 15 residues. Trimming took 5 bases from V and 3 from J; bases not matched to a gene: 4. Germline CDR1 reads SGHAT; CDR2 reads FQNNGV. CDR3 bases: TGTGCCAGCAGCAGGCTAGCGGGAGACTACAATGAGCAGTTCTTC. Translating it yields CASSRLAGDYNEQFF.

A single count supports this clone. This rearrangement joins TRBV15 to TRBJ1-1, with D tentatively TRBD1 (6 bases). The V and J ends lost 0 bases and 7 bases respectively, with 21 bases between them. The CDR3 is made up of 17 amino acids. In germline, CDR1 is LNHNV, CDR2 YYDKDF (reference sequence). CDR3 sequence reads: CATSRDKSPRDRYEAFF. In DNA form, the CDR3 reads TGTGCCACCAGCAGAGATAAATCCCCGAGAGACAGGTATGAAGCTTTCTTT. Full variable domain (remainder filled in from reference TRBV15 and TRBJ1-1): DAMVIQNPRYQVTQFGKPVTLSCSQTLNHNVMYWYQQKSSQAPKLLFHYYDKDFNNEADTPDNFQSRRPNTSFCFLDIRSPGLGDTAMYLCATSRDKSPRDRYEAFFGQGTRLTVV.

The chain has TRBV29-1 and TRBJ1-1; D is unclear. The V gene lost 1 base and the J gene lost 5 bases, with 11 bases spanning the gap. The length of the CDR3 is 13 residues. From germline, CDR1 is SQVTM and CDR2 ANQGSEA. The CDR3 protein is CSVEVVRGTEAFF. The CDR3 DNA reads TGCAGCGTTGAAGTAGTCCGGGGAACTGAAGCTTTCTTT.

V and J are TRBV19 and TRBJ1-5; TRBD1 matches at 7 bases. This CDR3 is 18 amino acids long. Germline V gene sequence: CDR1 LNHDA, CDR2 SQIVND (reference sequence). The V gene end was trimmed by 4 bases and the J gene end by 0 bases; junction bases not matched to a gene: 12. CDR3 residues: CASSTMLTQGSSNQPQHF. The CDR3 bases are TGTGCCAGTAGTACCATGCTGACACAGGGGTCTAGCAATCAGCCCCAGCATTTT.

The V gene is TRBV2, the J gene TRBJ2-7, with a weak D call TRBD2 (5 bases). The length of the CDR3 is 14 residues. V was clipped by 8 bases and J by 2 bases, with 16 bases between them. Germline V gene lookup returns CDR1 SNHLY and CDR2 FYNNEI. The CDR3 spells CASARLAAPYEQYF. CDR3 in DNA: TGTGCCAGCGCCCGGCTAGCCGCCCCCTACGAGCAGTACTTC.

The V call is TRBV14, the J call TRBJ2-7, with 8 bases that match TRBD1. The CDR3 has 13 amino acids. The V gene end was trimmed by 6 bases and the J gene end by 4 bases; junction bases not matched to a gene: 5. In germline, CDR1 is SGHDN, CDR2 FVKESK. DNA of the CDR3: TGTGCCAGCAGAAGGACAGGGCATTACGAGCAGTACTTC. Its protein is CASRRTGHYEQYF.

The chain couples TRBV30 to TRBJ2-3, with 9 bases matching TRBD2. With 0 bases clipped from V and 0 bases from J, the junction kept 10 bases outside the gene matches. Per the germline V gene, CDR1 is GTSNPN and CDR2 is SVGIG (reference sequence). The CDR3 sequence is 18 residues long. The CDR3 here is CAWSVGSGSGISTDTQYF. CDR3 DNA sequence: TGTGCCTGGAGTGTAGGTAGCGGGAGCGGAATAAGCACAGATACGCAGTATTTT. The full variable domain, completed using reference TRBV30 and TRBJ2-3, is SQTIHQWPATLVQPVGSPLSLECTVEGTSNPNLYWYRQAAGRGLQLLFYSVGIGQISSEVPQNLSASRPQDRQFILSSKKLLLSDSGFYLCAWSVGSGSGISTDTQYFGPGTRLTVL.